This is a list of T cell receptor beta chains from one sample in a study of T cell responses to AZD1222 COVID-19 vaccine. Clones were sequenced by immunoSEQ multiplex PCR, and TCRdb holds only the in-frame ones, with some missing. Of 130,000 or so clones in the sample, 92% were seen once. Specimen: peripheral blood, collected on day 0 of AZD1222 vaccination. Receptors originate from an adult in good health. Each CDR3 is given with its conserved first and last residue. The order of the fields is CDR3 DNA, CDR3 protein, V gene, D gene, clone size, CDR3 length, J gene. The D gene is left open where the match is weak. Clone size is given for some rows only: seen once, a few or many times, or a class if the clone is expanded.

TGTGCCAGCAGCCAACTAAGAGGGCGGGAAGAAAAACTGTTTTTT,CASSQLRGREEKLFF,TRBV14,.,.,15,TRBJ1-4
TGTGCCAGCAGCTCGGTCCTAATTCCGAACTATGGCTACACCTTC,CASSSVLIPNYGYTF,TRBV7-8,.,.,15,TRBJ1-2
TGTGCCAGCAGTGCCGGCGGCGGGGAGCTGTTTTTT,CASSAGGGELFF,TRBV9,.,.,12,TRBJ2-2
TGTGCCAGCAGGGGGGATCGGGGGGACACCGGGGAGCTGTTTTTT,CASRGDRGDTGELFF,TRBV2,TRBD2,.,15,TRBJ2-2
TGTGCCAGTAGCGAAGCCGGGTTCACCTACGAGCAGTACTTC,CASSEAGFTYEQYF,TRBV19,.,.,14,TRBJ2-7
TGTGCCACCCCCCGGGCTGAAGCTTTCTTT,CATPRAEAFF,TRBV24-1,.,.,10,TRBJ1-1
TGTGCCAGCAGAGGGGACGGTAGAAACTATGGCTACACCTTC,CASRGDGRNYGYTF,TRBV2,.,once,14,TRBJ1-2
TGTGCCAGCAGTTTACGGAGGGGGCTAGACTATGGCTACACCTTC,CASSLRRGLDYGYTF,TRBV27,TRBD1,.,15,TRBJ1-2
TGTGCCAGCAGCTGGGGGACAGGGGCATACGACGAGCAGTACTTC,CASSWGTGAYDEQYF,TRBV7-9,TRBD1,few,15,TRBJ2-7
TGCAGCGTTGGAAGGGCAGGGATTAGGGGCAATCAGCCCCAGCATTTT,CSVGRAGIRGNQPQHF,TRBV29-1,.,.,16,TRBJ1-5
TGTGCCAGCTCGGACGGGATCACCAATTCACCCCTCCACTTT,CASSDGITNSPLHF,TRBV18,.,.,14,TRBJ1-6
TGTGCCAGCAGTCGGCCTAGCCACAATGAGCAGTTCTTC,CASSRPSHNEQFF,TRBV27,.,once,13,TRBJ2-1
TGTGCCAGCAGCCAGGGTCTCCGGTATGGCTACACCTTC,CASSQGLRYGYTF,TRBV3-1/TRBV3-2,.,.,13,TRBJ1-2
TGTGCCAGCAGTCTCCCGACAGCAACTAATGAAAAACTGTTTTTT,CASSLPTATNEKLFF,TRBV28,.,.,15,TRBJ1-4
TGTGCCTGGAGCGGGCGATCCCCCTACGAGCAGTACTTC,CAWSGRSPYEQYF,TRBV30,.,.,13,TRBJ2-7
TGTGCCAGCAGCGTAGGGGCGAGCTTCTATGGCTACACCTTC,CASSVGASFYGYTF,TRBV9,.,.,14,TRBJ1-2
TGTGCCAGCAGCTTGCAGGGGTCTCGCACTGAAGCTTTCTTT,CASSLQGSRTEAFF,TRBV5-6,.,.,14,TRBJ1-1
TGTGCCAGTACCCAAGAAGGCGCGGGCGAGCAGTACTTC,CASTQEGAGEQYF,TRBV19,.,.,13,TRBJ2-7
TGTGCTAGCAGCTCGTCTAGCGGCAACACCGGGGAGCTGTTTTTT,CASSSSSGNTGELFF,TRBV7-7,TRBD2,.,15,TRBJ2-2
TGTGCCAGCAGGGGGTACTATGGCTACACCTTC,CASRGYYGYTF,TRBV27,.,.,11,TRBJ1-2
TGTGCCAGCGTTATTCAGGGGTCATATGGCTACACCTTC,CASVIQGSYGYTF,TRBV2,.,.,13,TRBJ1-2
TGTGCCAGCAGCTTTTTCGTGGGCACAGATACGCAGTATTTT,CASSFFVGTDTQYF,TRBV11-2,.,.,14,TRBJ2-3
TGTGCCAGCAGCCAAATCTCAGGGGTCGAGCAGTACTTC,CASSQISGVEQYF,TRBV3-1/TRBV3-2,.,.,13,TRBJ2-7
TGTGCCAGCAGCCCTTCAACTCGTGGGGAGACCCAGTACTTC,CASSPSTRGETQYF,TRBV3-1/TRBV3-2,.,.,14,TRBJ2-5